What follows describes a single TCR beta chain. Its specificity is unknown. A junction boundary mismatches the germline segment, possibly from a read error. Through a sample-barcoded 5' primer and a J-beta primer mix, a second PCR was run for roughly 7 to 11 cycles. In TCRdb, the 5' RACE reads were re-called with MiXCR into one record per CDR3 protein. The sample consists of hundreds of thousands of distinct CDR3 sequences, about 62% of them appearing once. This specimen belongs to a study of blood T cells in healthy people across ages. Study observations and caveats: More naive CD4+ cells and higher diversity were found in long-lived than in aged donors.

The specimen sequenced was blood. The clonotype comes from a man aged 25-40 years in good health.

CDR3 coding DNA: TGCAGTGCTGGAGAAGTTGAGCAGTTCTTC. The encoded protein is CSAGEVEQFF. The J gene is TRBJ2-1, the V gene TRBV20-1; D is unresolved. The CDR3 covers 10 residues. CDR1 is DFQATT, CDR2 SNEGSKA, per germline (reference sequence).